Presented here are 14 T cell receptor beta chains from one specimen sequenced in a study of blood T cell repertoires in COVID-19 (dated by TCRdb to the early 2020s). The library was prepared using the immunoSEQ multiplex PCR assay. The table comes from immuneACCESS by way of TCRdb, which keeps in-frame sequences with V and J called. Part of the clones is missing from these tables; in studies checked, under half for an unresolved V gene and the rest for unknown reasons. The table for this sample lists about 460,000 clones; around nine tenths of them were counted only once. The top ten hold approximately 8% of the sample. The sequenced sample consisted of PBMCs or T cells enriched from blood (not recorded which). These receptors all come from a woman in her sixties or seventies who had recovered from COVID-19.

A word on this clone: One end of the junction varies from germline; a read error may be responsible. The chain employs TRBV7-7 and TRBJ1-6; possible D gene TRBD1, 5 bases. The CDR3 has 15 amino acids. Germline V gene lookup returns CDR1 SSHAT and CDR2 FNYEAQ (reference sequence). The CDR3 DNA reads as TGTGCTAGCAGCTCGGGGACTTCACCAAATTCACCCCTCCACTTT. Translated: CASSSGTSPNSPLHF. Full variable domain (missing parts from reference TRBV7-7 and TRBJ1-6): GAGVSQSPRYKVTKRGQDVTLRCDPISSHATLYWYQQALGQGPEFLTYFNYEAQPDKSGLPSDRFSAERPEGSISTLTIQRTEQRDSAMYRCASSSGTSPNSPLHFGNGTRLTVT.

The CDR3 reads CASSLKGADTGELFF. The CDR3 coding sequence is TGTGCCAGCAGCTTGAAGGGGGCGGATACCGGGGAGCTGTTTTTT. The chain joins TRBV5-5 to TRBJ2-2; 7 nucleotides line up with TRBD1. The V gene end was trimmed by 1 base and the J gene end by 5 bases; junction bases not matched to a gene: 5. The CDR3 extends over 15 amino acids. Germline values: CDR1 SGHKS, CDR2 YYEKEE (reference sequence).

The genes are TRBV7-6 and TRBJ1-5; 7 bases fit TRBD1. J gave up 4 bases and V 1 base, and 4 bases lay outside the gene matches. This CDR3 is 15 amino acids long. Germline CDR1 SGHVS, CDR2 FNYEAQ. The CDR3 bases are TGTGCCAGCAGCTTAGGGACAGGACTAAATCAGCCCCAGCATTTT. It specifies CASSLGTGLNQPQHF.

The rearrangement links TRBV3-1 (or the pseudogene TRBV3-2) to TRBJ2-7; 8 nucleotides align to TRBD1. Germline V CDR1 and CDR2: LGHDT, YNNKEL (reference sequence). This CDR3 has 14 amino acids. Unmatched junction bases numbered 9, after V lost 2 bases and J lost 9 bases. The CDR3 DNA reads TGTGCCAGCAGCCAAAGCGGACAGGGAAAGGGGCAGTACTTC. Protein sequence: CASSQSGQGKGQYF.

The CDR3 DNA reads as TGTGCCAGCAGCTTTCAGGGCAATGCGCAGTATTTT. Its translation is CASSFQGNAQYF. V gene TRBV11-3 combines with J gene TRBJ2-3; perhaps TRBD1 as D (5 bases). Trimming took 3 bases from V and 10 from J, leaving 11 bases between them. Germline-derived CDR1 and CDR2 are SGHNT and YENEEA. CDR3 length: 12 amino acids.

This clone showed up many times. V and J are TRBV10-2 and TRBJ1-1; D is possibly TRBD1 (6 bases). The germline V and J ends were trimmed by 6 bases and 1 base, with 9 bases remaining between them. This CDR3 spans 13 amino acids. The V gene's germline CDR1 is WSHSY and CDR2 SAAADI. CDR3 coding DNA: TGCGCCAGCAGCCCACAGGGGAACACTGAAGCTTTCTTT. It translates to CASSPQGNTEAFF.

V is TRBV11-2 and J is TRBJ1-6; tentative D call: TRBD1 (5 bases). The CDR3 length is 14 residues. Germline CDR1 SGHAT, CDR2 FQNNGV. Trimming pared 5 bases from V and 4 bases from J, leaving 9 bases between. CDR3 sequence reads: CASSIGQYNSPLHF. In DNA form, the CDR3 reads TGTGCCAGCAGCATTGGACAATATAATTCACCCCTCCACTTT.

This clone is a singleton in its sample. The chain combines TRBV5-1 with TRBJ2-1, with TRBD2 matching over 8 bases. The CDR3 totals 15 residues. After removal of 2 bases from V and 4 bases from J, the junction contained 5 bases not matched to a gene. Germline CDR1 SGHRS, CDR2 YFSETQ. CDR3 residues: CASSFGGALYNEQFF. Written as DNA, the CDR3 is TGCGCCAGCAGCTTCGGGGGGGCTTTATACAATGAGCAGTTCTTC.

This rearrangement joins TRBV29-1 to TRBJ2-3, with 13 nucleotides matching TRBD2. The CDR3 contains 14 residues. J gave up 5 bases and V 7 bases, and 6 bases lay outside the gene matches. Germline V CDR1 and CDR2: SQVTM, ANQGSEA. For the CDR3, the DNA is TGCAGCGACCTACTAGCGGGGGGGTTAGATACGCAGTATTTT. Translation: CSDLLAGGLDTQYF.

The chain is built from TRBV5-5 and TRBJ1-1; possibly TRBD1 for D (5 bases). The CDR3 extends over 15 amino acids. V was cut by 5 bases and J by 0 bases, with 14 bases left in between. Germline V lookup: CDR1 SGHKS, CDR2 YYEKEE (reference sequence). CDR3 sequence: CASSRGGALNTEAFF. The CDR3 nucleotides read TGTGCCAGCAGTCGAGGTGGGGCACTGAACACTGAAGCTTTCTTT.

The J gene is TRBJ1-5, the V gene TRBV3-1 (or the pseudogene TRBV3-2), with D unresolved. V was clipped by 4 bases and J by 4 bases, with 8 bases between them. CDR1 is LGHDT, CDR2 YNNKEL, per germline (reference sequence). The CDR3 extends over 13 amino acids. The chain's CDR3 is CASSPAGNQPQHF. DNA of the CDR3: TGTGCCAGCAGCCCAGCCGGGAATCAGCCCCAGCATTTT.

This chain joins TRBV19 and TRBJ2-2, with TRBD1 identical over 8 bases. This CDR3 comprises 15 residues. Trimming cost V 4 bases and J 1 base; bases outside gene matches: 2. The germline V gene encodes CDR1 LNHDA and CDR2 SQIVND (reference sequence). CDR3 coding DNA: TGTGCCAGTAGTAACAGGGGGTGGAACACCGGGGAGCTGTTTTTT. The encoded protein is CASSNRGWNTGELFF. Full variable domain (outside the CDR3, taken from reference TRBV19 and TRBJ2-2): DGGITQSPKYLFRKEGQNVTLSCEQNLNHDAMYWYRQDPGQGLRLIYYSQIVNDFQKGDIAEGYSVSREKKESFPLTVTSAQKNPTAFYLCASSNRGWNTGELFFGEGSRLTVL.

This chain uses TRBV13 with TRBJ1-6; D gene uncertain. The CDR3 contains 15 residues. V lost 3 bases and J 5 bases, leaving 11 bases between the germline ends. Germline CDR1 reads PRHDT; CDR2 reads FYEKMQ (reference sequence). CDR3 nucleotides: TGTGCCAGCAGCTTCTTTTCGAGGGATAATTCACCCCTCCACTTT. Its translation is CASSFFSRDNSPLHF.

The CDR3 is CASSQGVDQPQHF. DNA for the CDR3: TGTGCCAGCAGCCAGGGAGTGGATCAGCCCCAGCATTTT. The chain carries TRBV3-1 (or the pseudogene TRBV3-2) and TRBJ1-5; D remains ambiguous. The CDR3 consists of 13 residues. Deletions cut 3 bases from V and 5 bases from J, with 8 bases between. The germline V gene has CDR1 LGHDT and CDR2 YNNKEL (reference sequence).